A single sample gave rise to the 32 T cell receptor beta chains below, sequenced in a study of blood T cell repertoires in COVID-19. Only in-frame clones appear in the TCRdb table, and some are missing; sequencing was by immunoSEQ multiplex PCR. The sample consists of roughly 460,000 clones, about 90% of them appearing once. The sequenced sample was peripheral blood. These receptors all stem from a man aged 18 to 29 with COVID-19, enrolled during active disease.

This clone was detected once. The chain links TRBV19 to TRBJ1-5; maybe TRBD1 (5 bases). CDR3 length: 14 residues. CDR1 is LNHDA and CDR2 is SQIVND in the germline V gene (reference sequence). Trimming stripped 2 bases from V and 4 bases from J, with 9 bases between. The CDR3 reads CASSIYPGNQPQHF. CDR3 DNA: TGTGCCAGTAGTATATACCCAGGGAATCAGCCCCAGCATTTT.

This chain joins TRBV2 and TRBJ1-2; maybe TRBD1 (5 bases). The CDR3 runs 12 residues. Germline-derived CDR1 and CDR2 are SNHLY and FYNNEI. V was shortened by 11 bases and J by 4 bases, with 14 bases between the two germline ends. The CDR3, as DNA: TGTGCCGGGTCAGGGCGTTTCTATGGCTACACCTTC. It translates to CAGSGRFYGYTF. The whole variable domain, remainder taken from reference TRBV2 and TRBJ1-2, is EPEVTQTPSHQVTQMGQEVILRCVPISNHLYFYWYRQILGQKVEFLVSFYNNEISEKSEIFDDQFSVERPDGSNFTLKIRSTKLEDSAMYFCAGSGRFYGYTFGSGTRLTVV.

The chain links TRBV2 to TRBJ1-3, with a possible D match to TRBD1 (6 bases). Germline V lookup: CDR1 SNHLY, CDR2 FYNNEI. This CDR3 is 12 amino acids long. Trimming took off 3 bases at V and 7 bases at J, with 7 bases between the two ends. The CDR3 nucleotides are TGTGCCAGCAGTGAGCAGGGGAACACCATATATTTT. Translated: CASSEQGNTIYF.

V gene TRBV29-1 combines with J gene TRBJ2-1, with 9 bases matching TRBD2. Losses at the gene ends were 5 bases for V and 0 bases for J; bases not matched to a gene: 5. This CDR3 has 15 residues. Germline loops: CDR1 SQVTM, CDR2 ANQGSEA. CDR3 sequence: CSVWSSGSSYNEQFF. Here the CDR3 DNA reads TGCAGCGTTTGGAGTAGCGGGAGCTCCTACAATGAGCAGTTCTTC.

The V gene is TRBV3-1 (or the pseudogene TRBV3-2), the J gene TRBJ2-3, with 16 bases matching TRBD2. The CDR3 is 18 residues long. V shed 4 bases and J 3 bases; nucleotides not matched to a gene: 7. Germline V gene data show CDR1 as LGHDT and CDR2 as YNNKEL (reference sequence). CDR3 nucleotides: TGTGCCAGCAGCCTCAGGGGACTAGCGGGAGGGGGAACAGATACGCAGTATTTT. Translated, it gives CASSLRGLAGGGTDTQYF.

V and J are TRBV3-1 (or the pseudogene TRBV3-2) and TRBJ2-1, with 8 bases aligning to TRBD2. Per the germline V gene, CDR1 is LGHDT and CDR2 is YNNKEL (reference sequence). Trimming removed 0 bases from V and 16 bases from J; junction bases left unmatched: 11. The CDR3 loop spans 14 amino acids. CDR3 in amino acids: CASSQEWRGAYHFF. The CDR3 DNA reads as TGTGCCAGCAGCCAAGAATGGCGGGGGGCCTACCATTTCTTC.

CDR3 in DNA: TGTGCCAGCAGCTCCCCAGGGGGCGCGGATACGCAGTATTTT. Translation: CASSSPGGADTQYF. The V call is TRBV7-9, the J call TRBJ2-3; 8 nucleotides agree with TRBD1. This CDR3 comprises 14 residues. J lost 6 bases, V lost 4 bases, and 6 bases had no gene match. CDR1 SEHNR and CDR2 FQNEAQ come from the germline V gene (reference sequence). Together with reference TRBV7-9 and TRBJ2-3, the CDR3 gives the full variable domain: DTGVSQNPRHKITKRGQNVTFRCDPISEHNRLYWYRQTLGQGPEFLTYFQNEAQLEKSRLLSDRFSAERPKGSFSTLEIQRTEQGDSAMYLCASSSPGGADTQYFGPGTRLTVL.

This CDR3 reads CASLPTGTGGVGYTF. Here the CDR3 DNA reads TGTGCCAGCCTCCCAACCGGGACAGGGGGCGTGGGCTACACCTTC. The chain links TRBV28 to TRBJ1-2, with 12 bases aligning to TRBD1. The CDR3 is 15 amino acids. Germline V gives CDR1 MDHEN, CDR2 SYDVKM. Trimming removed 8 bases from V and 8 bases from J; junction bases left unmatched: 12.

This clone was seen only once. J is TRBJ1-6 and V is TRBV25-1; TRBD1 is a possible D gene (5 bases). V shed 8 bases and J shed 9 bases, with 14 bases lying between them. Germline values: CDR1 MGHDK, CDR2 SYGVNS. The CDR3 has 13 residues. The CDR3 nucleotides are TGTGCCAGCTCCTCAACGGGGGGTTCACCCCTCCACTTT. Its translation: CASSSTGGSPLHF.

This clone was recorded a few times. V usage is TRBV7-9 and J usage is TRBJ2-4; D gene unclear. The V end was cut by 3 bases, the J end by 0 bases, with 15 bases between. Germline CDR1 reads SEHNR; CDR2 reads FQNEAQ (reference sequence). CDR3 size: 17 residues. In nucleotides, the CDR3 is TGTGCCAGCAGCTTCAGGCCGTCTCCTGTAGCCAAAAACATTCAGTACTTC. Translating gives CASSFRPSPVAKNIQYF.

The chain carries TRBV30 and TRBJ2-1, with 9 bases matching TRBD2. The germline CDR1 and CDR2 sequences are GTSNPN and SVGIG (reference sequence). The CDR3 extends over 16 amino acids. The V gene end was trimmed by 0 bases and the J gene end by 9 bases; junction bases not matched to a gene: 12. CDR3 DNA sequence: TGTGCCTGGAGTGTAATAGGCCTAGCGGGATGGGGTGAGCAGTTCTTC. Translated, it gives CAWSVIGLAGWGEQFF.

The chain recombines TRBV19 with TRBJ2-7, with TRBD1 matching over 8 bases. This CDR3 region has 14 residues. Germline lookup yields CDR1 LNHDA and CDR2 SQIVND (reference sequence). The V segment lost 5 bases and the J segment 1 base; nucleotides outside the gene matches: 4. CDR3 coding DNA: TGTGCCAGTAGTGACAGGGGAGAATCCTACGAGCAGTACTTC. It translates to CASSDRGESYEQYF.

V gene TRBV19 combines with J gene TRBJ2-4; TRBD2 aligns across 7 bases. CDR1 and CDR2 (germline): LNHDA, SQIVND (reference sequence). There are 15 residues in the CDR3. V lost 3 bases and J lost 6; bases outside the gene matches: 8. CDR3 in amino acids: CASSILRGMGNIQYF. In DNA form, the CDR3 reads TGTGCCAGTAGTATTTTGCGGGGGATGGGAAACATTCAGTACTTC.

The sample holds one count of this clone. The chain couples TRBV9 to TRBJ2-1; 10 bases line up with TRBD2. CDR3 length: 15 residues. Trimming at V came to 2 bases and at J to 7 bases, leaving 6 bases not matched to a gene. Germline CDR1 is SGDLS and CDR2 is YYNGEE. The CDR3 DNA follows: TGTGCCAGCAGCGTGGCTAGCGGGAGTGTAAATGAGCAGTTCTTC. Translated: CASSVASGSVNEQFF.

The chain links TRBV19 to TRBJ2-1, with TRBD2 identical over 7 bases. Germline V CDR1 and CDR2: LNHDA, SQIVND (reference sequence). The V and J ends lost 7 bases and 4 bases, in that order; junction bases with no gene match: 10. The CDR3 totals 15 residues. The CDR3 DNA is TGTGCCAGTAAGTCTGTAGCGGGCGAGTACAATGAGCAGTTCTTC. Amino acids: CASKSVAGEYNEQFF.

This sequence joins TRBV24-1 and TRBJ1-2, with 8 bases aligning to TRBD1. This CDR3 has 15 amino acids. The V segment lost 2 bases and the J segment 2 bases; nucleotides outside the gene matches: 3. Germline assignment: CDR1 KGHDR and CDR2 SFDVKD. The DNA of the CDR3 is TGTGCCACCAGTGATTCCCGGGACAGGAACTATGGCTACACCTTC. Translation gives CATSDSRDRNYGYTF.

The genes are TRBV9 and TRBJ2-5; D unresolved. Germline V gene data show CDR1 as SGDLS and CDR2 as YYNGEE. The CDR3 length is 13 residues. The ends were cut back, 2 bases at V and 2 bases at J, with 7 bases in the middle. The CDR3 here is CASSVNGQETQYF. Written as DNA, the CDR3 is TGTGCCAGCAGCGTTAACGGGCAAGAGACCCAGTACTTC. Filled out from reference TRBV9 and TRBJ2-5, the complete variable domain reads DSGVTQTPKHLITATGQRVTLRCSPRSGDLSVYWYQQSLDQGLQFLIQYYNGEERAKGNILERFSAQQFPDLHSELNLSSLELGDSALYFCASSVNGQETQYFGPGTRLLVL.

The V gene is TRBV24-1, the J gene TRBJ2-1, with a possible D match to TRBD1 (7 bases). The CDR3 is 11 residues long. V dropped 9 bases and J dropped 10 bases, with 12 bases sitting between them. CDR1 is KGHDR and CDR2 is SFDVKD in the germline V gene. CDR3 DNA sequence: TGTGCCACCTCGTCAGGGGGGGAGCAGTTCTTC. It translates to CATSSGGEQFF.

This chain links TRBV27 with TRBJ1-6; D gene ambiguous. This CDR3 contains 15 residues. V gave up 7 bases and J gave up 3 bases, with 13 bases separating them. The germline V gene encodes CDR1 MNHEY and CDR2 SMNVEV (reference sequence). The CDR3 DNA reads TGTGCCAGCATGAGTCCCGGGTACTATAATTCACCCCTCCACTTT. Protein sequence: CASMSPGYYNSPLHF.

The chain carries TRBV3-1 (or the pseudogene TRBV3-2) and TRBJ2-2; 10 nucleotides align to TRBD2. The CDR3 runs 17 residues. Germline CDR1 and CDR2: LGHDT and YNNKEL (reference sequence). With V trimmed by 1 base and J by 3 bases, 5 bases remained unmatched. This chain's CDR3 is CASSQGSGRYDTGELFF. In nucleotides, the CDR3 is TGTGCCAGCAGCCAAGGTAGCGGGAGGTATGACACCGGGGAGCTGTTTTTT.

The chain has TRBV6-6 and TRBJ1-5; tentative D call: TRBD1 (6 bases). V dropped 5 bases and J dropped 2 bases, with 10 bases sitting between them. CDR3 size: 14 residues. Germline CDR1 and CDR2: MNHNY and SVGAGI (reference sequence). The CDR3 loop reads CASSNRQGNQPQHF. CDR3 DNA: TGTGCCAGCAGTAACCGACAGGGCAATCAGCCCCAGCATTTT.

J is TRBJ2-1 and V is TRBV5-6; 11 bases map to TRBD2. The CDR3 sequence is 14 residues long. V lost 3 bases, J lost 6 bases, and 2 bases stayed unmatched. CDR1 is SGHDT and CDR2 is YYEEEE in the germline V gene. The CDR3 is CASSSLAGANEQFF. The CDR3 bases are TGTGCCAGCAGCTCACTAGCGGGGGCCAATGAGCAGTTCTTC.

J is TRBJ1-6 and V is TRBV2; no definite D call. V was pared by 8 bases and J by 9 bases, with 17 bases between. Germline V gene data show CDR1 as SNHLY and CDR2 as FYNNEI. The CDR3 contains 14 residues. This CDR3 is CASRTSGLGSPLHF. The DNA of the CDR3 is TGTGCCAGCCGTACCTCGGGGTTAGGTTCACCCCTCCACTTT.

This clone came up a few times. The genes are TRBV15 and TRBJ1-4; D is uncertain. The germline gives CDR1 LNHNV, CDR2 YYDKDF (reference sequence). Deletions cut 4 bases from V and 7 bases from J, with 16 bases between. The CDR3 runs 15 residues. The DNA for the CDR3 is TGTGCCACCAGCATTCAACCAGGCGTTGGTGAAAAACTGTTTTTT. This translates into CATSIQPGVGEKLFF.

The chain couples TRBV7-2 to TRBJ1-2; tentative D call: TRBD1 (6 bases). Trimming stripped 4 bases from V and 7 bases from J, with 16 bases between. This CDR3 region has 14 residues. CDR1 and CDR2 (germline): SGHTA, FQGNSA. The chain's CDR3 is CASSSTGNYGGYTF. CDR3 sequence (DNA): TGTGCCAGCAGCTCTACAGGGAATTACGGTGGCTACACCTTC. The full variable domain, its missing parts supplied by reference TRBV7-2 and TRBJ1-2, is GAGVSQSPSNKVTEKGKDVELRCDPISGHTALYWYRQSLGQGLEFLIYFQGNSAPDKSGLPSDRFSAERTGGSVSTLTIQRTQQEDSAVYLCASSSTGNYGGYTFGSGTRLTVV.

The chain recombines TRBV18 with TRBJ1-2; 10 nucleotides align to TRBD1. J was trimmed by 4 bases and V by 5 bases; bases with no gene match: 10. The CDR3 totals 16 residues. Germline loops: CDR1 KGHSH, CDR2 LQKENI. The CDR3 DNA follows: TGTGCCAGCTCAAAGGGACAGGGGACAACGGGCTATGGCTACACCTTC. Protein sequence: CASSKGQGTTGYGYTF.

In its sample, this clone was seen a few times. The chain couples TRBV21-1 to TRBJ2-7; no check of the table's D call, TRBD2, against the DNA was made. TRBV21-1 is annotated as a pseudogene. The CDR3 has 15 amino acids. The CDR3 nucleotides read TGTGCCAGCAGCAAAGGAGACGGGACTATCTACGAGCAGTACTTC. It translates to CASSKGDGTIYEQYF.

The chain employs TRBV9 and TRBJ2-2, with D possibly TRBD2 on 5 matching bases. Germline CDR1 reads SGDLS; CDR2 reads YYNGEE. The CDR3 extends over 14 amino acids. V dropped 5 bases and J dropped 7 bases, with 15 bases sitting between them. The CDR3 spells CASSATRSRGELFF. In DNA, the CDR3 is TGTGCCAGCAGTGCCACTAGATCCCGCGGGGAGCTGTTTTTT.

The gene calls are TRBV19 and TRBJ1-3; perhaps TRBD1 as D (6 bases). The V end lost 3 bases, the J end lost 0 bases, and 12 bases lay between the germline ends. Germline V lookup: CDR1 LNHDA, CDR2 SQIVND (reference sequence). This CDR3 comprises 16 residues. In nucleotides, the CDR3 is TGTGCCAGTAGTATGGGACACATTCGCTCTGGAAACACCATATATTTT. Translation: CASSMGHIRSGNTIYF.

The rearrangement joins TRBV4-2 to TRBJ2-5; TRBD2 matches at 7 bases. The CDR3 is 16 residues long. The V and J ends lost 1 base and 2 bases, in that order; junction bases with no gene match: 7. CDR1 is LGHNA, CDR2 YNFKEQ, per germline. CDR3 loop: CASSQGASGLQETQYF. CDR3 DNA: TGTGCCAGCAGCCAAGGGGCTTCGGGACTACAAGAGACCCAGTACTTC.

This chain connects TRBV6-6 to TRBJ1-4, with TRBD1 matching over 7 bases. CDR3 length equals 14 residues. Losses at the gene ends were 6 bases for V and 4 bases for J; bases not matched to a gene: 5. CDR1 is MNHNY, CDR2 SVGAGI, per germline (reference sequence). The CDR3 DNA is TGTGCCAGCAGCCGGGACAGTCTTAATGAAAAACTGTTTTTT. Translated: CASSRDSLNEKLFF.

V gene TRBV24-1 combines with J gene TRBJ1-1, with TRBD1 identical over 7 bases. CDR1 and CDR2 from the germline V gene are KGHDR and SFDVKD. Trimming cost V 3 bases and J 10 bases; bases outside gene matches: 10. This CDR3 region has 14 residues. The CDR3 nucleotides are TGTGCCACCAGTGATCCGGGGACAGCCGGGCGAGCTTTCTTT. Its protein product is CATSDPGTAGRAFF.